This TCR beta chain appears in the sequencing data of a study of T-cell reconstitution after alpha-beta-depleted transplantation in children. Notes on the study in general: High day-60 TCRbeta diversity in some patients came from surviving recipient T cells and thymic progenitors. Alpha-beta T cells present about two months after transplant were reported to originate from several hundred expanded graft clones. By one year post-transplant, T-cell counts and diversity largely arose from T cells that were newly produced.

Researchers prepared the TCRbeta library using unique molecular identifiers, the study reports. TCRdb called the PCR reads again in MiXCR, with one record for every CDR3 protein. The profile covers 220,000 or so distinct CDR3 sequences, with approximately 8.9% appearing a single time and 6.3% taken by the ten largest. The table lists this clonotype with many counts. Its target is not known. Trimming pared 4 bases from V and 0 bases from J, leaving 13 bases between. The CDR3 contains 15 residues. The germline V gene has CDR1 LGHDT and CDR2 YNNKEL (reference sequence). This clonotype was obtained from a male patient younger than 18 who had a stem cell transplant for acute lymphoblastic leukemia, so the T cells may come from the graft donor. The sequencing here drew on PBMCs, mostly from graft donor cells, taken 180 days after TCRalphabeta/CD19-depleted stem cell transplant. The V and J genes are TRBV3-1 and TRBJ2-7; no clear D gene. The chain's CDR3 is CASSPTGPSSYEQYF. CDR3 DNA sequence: TGTGCCAGCAGCCCAACCGGACCGAGCTCCTACGAGCAGTACTTC.